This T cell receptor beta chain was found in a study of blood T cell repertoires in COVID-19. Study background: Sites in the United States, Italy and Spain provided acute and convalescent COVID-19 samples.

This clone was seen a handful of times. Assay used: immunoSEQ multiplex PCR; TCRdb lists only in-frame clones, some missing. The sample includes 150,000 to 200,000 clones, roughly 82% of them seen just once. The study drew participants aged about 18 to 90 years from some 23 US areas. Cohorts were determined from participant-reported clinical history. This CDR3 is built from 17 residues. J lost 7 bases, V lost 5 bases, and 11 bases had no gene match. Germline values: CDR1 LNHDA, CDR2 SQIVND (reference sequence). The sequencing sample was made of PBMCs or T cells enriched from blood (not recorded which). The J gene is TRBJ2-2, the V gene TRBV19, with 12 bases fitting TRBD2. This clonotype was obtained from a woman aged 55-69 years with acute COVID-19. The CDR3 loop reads CASSPRPGLAGHGELFF. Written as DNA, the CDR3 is TGTGCCAGTAGTCCCCGACCTGGACTAGCGGGGCACGGGGAGCTGTTTTTT.